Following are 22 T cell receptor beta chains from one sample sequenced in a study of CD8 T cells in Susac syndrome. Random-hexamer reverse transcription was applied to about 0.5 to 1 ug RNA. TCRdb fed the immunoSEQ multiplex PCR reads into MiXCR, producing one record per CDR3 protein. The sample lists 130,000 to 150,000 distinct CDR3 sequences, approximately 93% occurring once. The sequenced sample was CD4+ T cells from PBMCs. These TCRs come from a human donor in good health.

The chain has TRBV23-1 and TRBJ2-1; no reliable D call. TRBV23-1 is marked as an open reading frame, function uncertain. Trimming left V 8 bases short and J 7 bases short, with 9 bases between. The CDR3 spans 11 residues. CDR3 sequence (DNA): TGCGCCAGCCCATCATGTAATGAGCAGTTCTTC. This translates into CASPSCNEQFF.

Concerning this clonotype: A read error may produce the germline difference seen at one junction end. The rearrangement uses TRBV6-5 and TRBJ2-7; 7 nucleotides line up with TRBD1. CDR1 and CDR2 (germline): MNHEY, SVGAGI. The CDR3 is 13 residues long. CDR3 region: CASSSDRAAASDF. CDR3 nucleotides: TGTGCCAGCAGTTCCGACAGGGCTGCAGCCTCGGACTTC.

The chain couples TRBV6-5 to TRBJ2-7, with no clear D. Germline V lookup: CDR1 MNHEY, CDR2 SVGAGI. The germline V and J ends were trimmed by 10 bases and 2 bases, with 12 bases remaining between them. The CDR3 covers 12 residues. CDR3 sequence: CATLDPPYEQYF. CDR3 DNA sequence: TGTGCCACCTTAGACCCGCCCTACGAGCAGTACTTC.

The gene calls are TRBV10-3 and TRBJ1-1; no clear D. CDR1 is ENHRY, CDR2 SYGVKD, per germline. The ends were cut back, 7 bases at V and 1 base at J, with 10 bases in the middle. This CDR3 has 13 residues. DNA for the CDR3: TGTGCCATCAACGACATTTCGAACACTGAAGCTTTCTTT. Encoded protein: CAINDISNTEAFF.

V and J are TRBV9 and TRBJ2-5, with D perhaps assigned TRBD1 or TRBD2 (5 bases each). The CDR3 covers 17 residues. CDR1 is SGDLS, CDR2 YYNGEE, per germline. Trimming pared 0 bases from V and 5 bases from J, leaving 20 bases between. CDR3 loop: CASSVGGAGKKGETQYF. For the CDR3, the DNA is TGTGCCAGCAGCGTAGGAGGGGCTGGCAAAAAGGGGGAGACCCAGTACTTC.

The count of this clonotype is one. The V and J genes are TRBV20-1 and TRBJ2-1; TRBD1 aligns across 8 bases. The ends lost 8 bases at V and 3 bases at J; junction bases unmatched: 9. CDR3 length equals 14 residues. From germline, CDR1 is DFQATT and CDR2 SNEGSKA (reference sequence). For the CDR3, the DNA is TGCAGTATCATTCCCGGGACAGGCTACAATGAGCAGTTCTTC. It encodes CSIIPGTGYNEQFF.

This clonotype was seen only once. CDR3 DNA: TGTGCCAGCAGCTTAAAGGGGGAGCTGTTTTTT. Translated: CASSLKGELFF. The chain is built from TRBV11-2 and TRBJ2-2; D uncertain. Looked up from germline, CDR1 is SGHAT and CDR2 is FQNNGV. This CDR3 comprises 11 residues. V gave up 2 bases and J gave up 8 bases, with 3 bases separating them.

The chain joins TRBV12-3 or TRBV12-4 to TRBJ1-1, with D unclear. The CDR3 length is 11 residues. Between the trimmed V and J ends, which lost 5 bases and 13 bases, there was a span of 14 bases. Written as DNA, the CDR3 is TGTGCCAGCAGTACCCCCTCGAGAGGTTTCTTT. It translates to CASSTPSRGFF.

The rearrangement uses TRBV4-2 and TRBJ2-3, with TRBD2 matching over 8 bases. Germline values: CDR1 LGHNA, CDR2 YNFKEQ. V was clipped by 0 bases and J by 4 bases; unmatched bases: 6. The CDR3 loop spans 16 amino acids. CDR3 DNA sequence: TGTGCCAGCAGCCAAGAGGGGGTGCGGGGGGCAGATACGCAGTATTTT. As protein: CASSQEGVRGADTQYF.

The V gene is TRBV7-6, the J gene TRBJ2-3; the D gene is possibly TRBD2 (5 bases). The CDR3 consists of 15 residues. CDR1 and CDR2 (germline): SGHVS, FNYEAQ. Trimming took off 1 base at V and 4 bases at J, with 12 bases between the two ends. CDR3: CASSLGTSRADTQYF. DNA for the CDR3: TGTGCCAGCAGCTTAGGGACTTCTCGGGCAGATACGCAGTATTTT.

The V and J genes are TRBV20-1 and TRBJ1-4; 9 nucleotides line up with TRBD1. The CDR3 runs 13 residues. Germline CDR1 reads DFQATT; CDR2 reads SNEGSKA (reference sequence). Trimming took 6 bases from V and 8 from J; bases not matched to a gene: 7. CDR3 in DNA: TGCAGTGCATTAACAGGGGGCGACGAAAAACTGTTTTTT. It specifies CSALTGGDEKLFF.

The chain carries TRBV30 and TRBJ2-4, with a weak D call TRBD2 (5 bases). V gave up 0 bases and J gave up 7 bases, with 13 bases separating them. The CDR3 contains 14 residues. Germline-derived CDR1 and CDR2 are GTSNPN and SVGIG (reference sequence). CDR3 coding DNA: TGTGCCTGGAGTGTAGGTGCAGGCGGGAACATTCAGTACTTC. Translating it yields CAWSVGAGGNIQYF.

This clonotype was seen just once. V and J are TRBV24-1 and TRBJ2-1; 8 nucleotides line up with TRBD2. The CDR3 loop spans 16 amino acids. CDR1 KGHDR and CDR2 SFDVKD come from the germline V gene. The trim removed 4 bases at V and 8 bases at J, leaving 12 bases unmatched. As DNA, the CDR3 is TGTGCCACCAGTGACCCTGGACTAGCCTCCCTCGATGAGCAGTTCTTC. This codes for CATSDPGLASLDEQFF.

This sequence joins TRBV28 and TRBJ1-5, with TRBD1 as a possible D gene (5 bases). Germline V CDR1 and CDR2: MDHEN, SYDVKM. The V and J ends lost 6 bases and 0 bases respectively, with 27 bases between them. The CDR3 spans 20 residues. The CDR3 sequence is CASRISQGGGGIYSNQPQHF. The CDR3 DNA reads TGTGCCAGCAGGATCAGCCAGGGAGGAGGAGGTATATATAGCAATCAGCCCCAGCATTTT.

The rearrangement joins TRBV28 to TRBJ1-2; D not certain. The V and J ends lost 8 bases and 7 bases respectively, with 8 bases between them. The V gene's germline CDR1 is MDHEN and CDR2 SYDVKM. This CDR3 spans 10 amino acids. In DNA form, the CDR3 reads TGTGCCAGCGAGGCGGGTGGCTACACCTTC. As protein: CASEAGGYTF.

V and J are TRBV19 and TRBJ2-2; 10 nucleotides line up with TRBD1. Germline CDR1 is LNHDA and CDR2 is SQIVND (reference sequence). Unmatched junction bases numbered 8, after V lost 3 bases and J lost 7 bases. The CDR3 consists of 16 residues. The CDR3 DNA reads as TGTGCCAGTAGTATCAGACAGGGGGCGCAGGGCGGGGAGCTGTTTTTT. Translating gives CASSIRQGAQGGELFF.

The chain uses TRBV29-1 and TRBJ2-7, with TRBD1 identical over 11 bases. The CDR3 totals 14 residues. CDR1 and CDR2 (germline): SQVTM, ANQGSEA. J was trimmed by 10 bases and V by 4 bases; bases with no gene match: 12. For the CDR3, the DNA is TGCAGCGTTGCCGAGGGGACAGGGGGGCCGAAACAGTACTTC. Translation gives CSVAEGTGGPKQYF.

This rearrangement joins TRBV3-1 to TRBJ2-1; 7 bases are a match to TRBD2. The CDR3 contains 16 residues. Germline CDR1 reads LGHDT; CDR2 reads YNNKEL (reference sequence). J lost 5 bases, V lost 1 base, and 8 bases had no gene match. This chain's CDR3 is CASSQVAGVINNEQFF. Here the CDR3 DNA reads TGTGCCAGCAGCCAAGTTGCGGGAGTTATCAACAATGAGCAGTTCTTC.

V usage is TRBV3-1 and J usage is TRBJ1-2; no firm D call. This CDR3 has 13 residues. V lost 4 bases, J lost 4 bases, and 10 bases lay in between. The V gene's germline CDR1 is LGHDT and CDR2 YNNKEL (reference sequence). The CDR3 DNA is TGTGCCAGCAGCCCTGACTTGGGCTATGGCTACACCTTC. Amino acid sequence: CASSPDLGYGYTF.

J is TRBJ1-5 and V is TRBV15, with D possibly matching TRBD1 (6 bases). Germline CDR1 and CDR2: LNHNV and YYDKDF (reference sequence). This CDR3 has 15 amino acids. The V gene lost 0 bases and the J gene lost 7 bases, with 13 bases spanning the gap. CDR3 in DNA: TGTGCCACCAGCAGAGATGCAGGGGTTGGACAGCCCCAGCATTTT. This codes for CATSRDAGVGQPQHF.

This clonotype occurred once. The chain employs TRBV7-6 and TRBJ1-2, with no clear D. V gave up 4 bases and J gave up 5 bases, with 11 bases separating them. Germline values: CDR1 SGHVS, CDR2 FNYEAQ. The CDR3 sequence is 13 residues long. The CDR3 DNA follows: TGTGCCAGCAGCTCAGGACGAAGTTATGGCTACACCTTC. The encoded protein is CASSSGRSYGYTF.

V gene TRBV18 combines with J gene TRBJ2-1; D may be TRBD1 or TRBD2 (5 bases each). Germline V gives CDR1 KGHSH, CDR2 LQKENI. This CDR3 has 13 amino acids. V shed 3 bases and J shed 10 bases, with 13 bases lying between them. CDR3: CASSPGTPGEQFF. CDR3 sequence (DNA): TGTGCCAGCTCACCTGGGACCCCGGGAGAGCAGTTCTTC.